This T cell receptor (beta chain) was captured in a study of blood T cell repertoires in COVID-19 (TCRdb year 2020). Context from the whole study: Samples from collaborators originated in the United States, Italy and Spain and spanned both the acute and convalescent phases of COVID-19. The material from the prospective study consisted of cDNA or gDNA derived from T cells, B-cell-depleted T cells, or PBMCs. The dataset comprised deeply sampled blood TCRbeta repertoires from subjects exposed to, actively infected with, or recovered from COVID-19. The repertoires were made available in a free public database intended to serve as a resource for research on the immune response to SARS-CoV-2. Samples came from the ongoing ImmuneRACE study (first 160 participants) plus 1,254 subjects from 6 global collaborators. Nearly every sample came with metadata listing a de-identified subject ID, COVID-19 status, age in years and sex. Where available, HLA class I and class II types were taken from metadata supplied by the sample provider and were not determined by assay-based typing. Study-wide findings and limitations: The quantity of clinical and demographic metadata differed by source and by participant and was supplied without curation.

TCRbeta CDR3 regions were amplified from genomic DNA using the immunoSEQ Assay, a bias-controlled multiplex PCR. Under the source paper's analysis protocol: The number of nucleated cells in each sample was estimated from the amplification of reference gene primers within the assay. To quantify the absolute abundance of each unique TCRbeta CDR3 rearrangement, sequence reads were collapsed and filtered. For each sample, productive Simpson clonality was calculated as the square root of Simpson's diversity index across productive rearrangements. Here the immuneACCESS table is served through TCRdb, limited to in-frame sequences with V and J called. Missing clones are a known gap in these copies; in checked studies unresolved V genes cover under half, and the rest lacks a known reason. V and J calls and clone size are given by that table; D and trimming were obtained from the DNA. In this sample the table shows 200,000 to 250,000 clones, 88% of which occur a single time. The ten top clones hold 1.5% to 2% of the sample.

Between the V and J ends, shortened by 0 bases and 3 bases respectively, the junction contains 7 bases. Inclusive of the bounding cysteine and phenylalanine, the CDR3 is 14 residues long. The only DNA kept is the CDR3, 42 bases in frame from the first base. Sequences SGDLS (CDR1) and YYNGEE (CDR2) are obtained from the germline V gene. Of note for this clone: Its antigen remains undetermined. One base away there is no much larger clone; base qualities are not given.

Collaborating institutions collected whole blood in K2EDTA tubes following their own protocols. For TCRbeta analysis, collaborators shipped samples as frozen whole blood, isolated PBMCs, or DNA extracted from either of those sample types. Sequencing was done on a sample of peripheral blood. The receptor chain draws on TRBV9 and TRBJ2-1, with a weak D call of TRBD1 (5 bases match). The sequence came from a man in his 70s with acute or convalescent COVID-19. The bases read TGTGCCAGCAGCGTAGGGCAGGGCTACAATGAGCAGTTCTTC. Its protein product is CASSVGQGYNEQFF.